These 18 T cell receptor beta chains came from one sample sequenced in a study of T cell responses to AZD1222 COVID-19 vaccine. The table came from immunoSEQ multiplex PCR; TCRdb's copy has only in-frame clones and leaves some out. The data hold 75,000 to 100,000 clones, with over 75% observed a single time. Sequences were derived from peripheral blood, sampled on day 0 of AZD1222 vaccination. These receptors came from an adult in good health.

This chain connects TRBV6-6 to TRBJ1-6; D is possibly TRBD1 (6 bases). The CDR3 has 15 residues. Looked up from germline, CDR1 is MNHNY and CDR2 is SVGAGI (reference sequence). Trimming removed 6 bases at V and 5 bases at J, with 14 bases between. For the CDR3, the DNA is TGTGCCAGCAGCCGCGCCGGACAGAATAATTCACCCCTCCACTTT. It encodes CASSRAGQNNSPLHF.

The chain has TRBV4-3 and TRBJ2-1; D is tentatively TRBD1 or TRBD2 (6 bases each). Germline CDR1 LGHNA, CDR2 YSLEER. V gave up 1 base and J gave up 8 bases, with 9 bases separating them. The CDR3 is made up of 13 amino acids. The CDR3 here is CASSQAGADEQFF. CDR3 coding DNA: TGCGCCAGCAGCCAAGCGGGGGCCGATGAGCAGTTCTTC.

V is TRBV9 and J is TRBJ2-1; TRBD2 might be the D (5 bases). The V end was cut by 4 bases, the J end by 7 bases, with 21 bases between. The germline CDR1 and CDR2 sequences are SGDLS and YYNGEE. The CDR3 extends over 16 amino acids. The CDR3 here is CASSIPSGRGVNEQFF. CDR3 nucleotide sequence: TGTGCCAGCAGCATACCTAGTGGTCGGGGTGTAAATGAGCAGTTCTTC.

The CDR3 loop is CASSQGGTNEKLFF. CDR3 DNA: TGTGCCAGCAGCCAAGGGGGCACTAATGAAAAACTGTTTTTT. The V and J genes are TRBV3-1 (or the pseudogene TRBV3-2) and TRBJ1-4; a possible D gene is TRBD1 (5 bases). Germline V gene lookup returns CDR1 LGHDT and CDR2 YNNKEL (reference sequence). The CDR3 runs to 14 residues. Trimming removed 1 base at V and 2 bases at J, with 5 bases between.

This clone occurred once. The V gene is TRBV6-2 or TRBV6-3, the J gene TRBJ2-7, with D unresolved. Trimming shortened V by 7 bases and J by 0 bases, and 13 bases separated the two germline ends. This CDR3 region has 14 residues. Germline CDR1 reads MNHEY; CDR2 reads SVGEGT. CDR3 nucleotide sequence: TGTGCCAGCACTCACTCCAGCAGCTCCTACGAGCAGTACTTC. Amino acids: CASTHSSSSYEQYF.

V and J are TRBV27 and TRBJ1-1; weak D call: TRBD1 (5 bases). The CDR3 loop spans 12 amino acids. The germline V gene encodes CDR1 MNHEY and CDR2 SMNVEV (reference sequence). V gave up 0 bases and J gave up 11 bases, with 10 bases separating them. The CDR3, as DNA: TGTGCCAGCAGTTTATCAGGAGGGGACGCTTTCTTT. This encodes CASSLSGGDAFF.

The genes are TRBV30 and TRBJ1-2, with TRBD1 matching 8 bases. Germline CDR1 reads GTSNPN; CDR2 reads SVGIG (reference sequence). With V trimmed by 2 bases and J by 4 bases, 6 bases remained unmatched. The CDR3 sequence is 14 residues long. CDR3 in DNA: TGTGCCTGGAGTAAGGACAGGGTTGTCTATGGCTACACCTTC. Translating gives CAWSKDRVVYGYTF. The full variable domain, its missing parts supplied by reference TRBV30 and TRBJ1-2, is SQTIHQWPATLVQPVGSPLSLECTVEGTSNPNLYWYRQAAGRGLQLLFYSVGIGQISSEVPQNLSASRPQDRQFILSSKKLLLSDSGFYLCAWSKDRVVYGYTFGSGTRLTVV.

This sequence joins TRBV19 and TRBJ1-1; the D gene is possibly TRBD1 (6 bases). Trimming shortened V by 6 bases and J by 6 bases, and 14 bases separated the two germline ends. The CDR3 loop spans 13 amino acids. The germline V gene encodes CDR1 LNHDA and CDR2 SQIVND (reference sequence). DNA of the CDR3: TGTGCCAGTAGCTGGGGGGGGCCGGCTGAAGCTTTCTTT. Protein sequence: CASSWGGPAEAFF.

CDR3 residues: CASSSDTFSYEQYF. The CDR3 DNA reads as TGTGCCAGCAGCTCCGACACCTTCTCCTACGAGCAGTACTTC. The rearrangement links TRBV11-2 to TRBJ2-7; no clear D gene. The CDR3 is 14 amino acids. Per germline, CDR1 SGHAT and CDR2 FQNNGV. With 4 bases removed from V and 0 bases from J, the gap between germline ends came to 10 bases.

This clone was seen just once. The rearrangement uses TRBV10-3 and TRBJ2-1; 9 bases agree with TRBD2. Germline V gives CDR1 ENHRY, CDR2 SYGVKD. The CDR3 totals 14 residues. The V and J ends lost 8 bases and 6 bases, in that order; junction bases with no gene match: 8. The CDR3 loop is CAIQPGTSSNEQFF. The CDR3 DNA reads as TGTGCCATCCAACCCGGGACTAGCTCCAATGAGCAGTTCTTC.

The chain recombines TRBV18 with TRBJ1-3; the D is unclear. CDR3 length: 17 residues. V lost 3 bases and J lost 3, with 18 bases in between. Germline loops: CDR1 KGHSH, CDR2 LQKENI. The CDR3 bases are TGTGCCAGCTCACCCCGCCCTCTAAGGCCACTTGGAAACACCATATATTTT. Its translation: CASSPRPLRPLGNTIYF.

The chain couples TRBV3-1 (or the pseudogene TRBV3-2) to TRBJ1-1; D ambiguous. V lost 1 base and J 7 bases, leaving 10 bases between the germline ends. Germline V lookup: CDR1 LGHDT, CDR2 YNNKEL (reference sequence). This CDR3 has 13 amino acids. The CDR3 DNA is TGTGCCAGCAGCCAAGCCCCAAAGAATGAAGCTTTCTTT. Amino acid sequence: CASSQAPKNEAFF.

V is TRBV10-3 and J is TRBJ2-1; 7 bases align to TRBD1. The germline CDR1 and CDR2 sequences are ENHRY and SYGVKD. The CDR3 length is 13 residues. The ends lost 5 bases at V and 5 bases at J; junction bases unmatched: 3. The CDR3 reads CAISSGQNNEQFF. CDR3 bases: TGTGCCATCAGTTCGGGACAGAACAATGAGCAGTTCTTC.

The genes are TRBV6-6 and TRBJ2-3, with no clear D. The CDR3 is 14 amino acids. Germline V CDR1 and CDR2: MNHNY, SVGAGI (reference sequence). The germline V and J ends were trimmed by 2 bases and 1 base, with 7 bases remaining between them. Here the CDR3 DNA reads TGTGCCAGCAGTTACAGGGCGGGCACAGATACGCAGTATTTT. Residues: CASSYRAGTDTQYF.

V gene TRBV11-2 combines with J gene TRBJ1-1; TRBD1 is a possible D gene (5 bases). CDR1 SGHAT and CDR2 FQNNGV come from the germline V gene. The V and J ends lost 5 bases and 3 bases respectively, with 13 bases between them. This CDR3 comprises 14 residues. CDR3 DNA: TGTGCCAGCAGCCCGGGACGCGGGGACACTGAAGCTTTCTTT. The encoded protein is CASSPGRGDTEAFF.

The V and J genes are TRBV6-2 or TRBV6-3 and TRBJ1-1; TRBD1 is a possible D gene (5 bases). This CDR3 comprises 14 residues. The germline CDR1 and CDR2 sequences are MNHEY and SVGEGT. V lost 3 bases, J lost 0 bases, and 8 bases lay in between. CDR3 DNA sequence: TGTGCCAGCAGTTATTTAGGGGTGAACACTGAAGCTTTCTTT. It is translated as CASSYLGVNTEAFF.

This clone has just one count. The V call is TRBV21-1, the J call TRBJ1-6; TRBD1, the D gene given by the table, was not confirmed from the DNA. TRBV21-1 is a pseudogene. The CDR3 loop spans 17 amino acids. DNA for the CDR3: TGTGCCAGCAGCGCTGGGACAGGGGGAACGTATAATTCACCCCTCCACTTT. This translates into CASSAGTGGTYNSPLHF.

The chain carries TRBV4-1 and TRBJ1-6, with D perhaps matching TRBD1 (6 bases). The CDR3 is made up of 15 amino acids. V gave up 1 base and J gave up 6 bases, with 10 bases separating them. Germline V gene lookup returns CDR1 MGHRA and CDR2 YSYEKL. The CDR3 DNA reads TGCGCCAGCAGCCAAGGCAGGGGTCGTAATTCACCCCTCCACTTT. Encoded protein: CASSQGRGRNSPLHF.